The 28 T cell receptor beta chains below all came from one sample that was sequenced in a study of blood T cell repertoires in COVID-19. Assay used: immunoSEQ multiplex PCR; TCRdb lists only in-frame clones, some missing. The sample includes under 250,000 clones, about nine tenths seen only once; the top ten take about 6.5%. The material sequenced was peripheral blood. The receptors originated from a man aged 55 to 70 who had recovered from COVID-19.

This rearrangement joins TRBV19 to TRBJ1-2; D gene unclear. This CDR3 has 14 residues. V was clipped by 5 bases and J by 8 bases, with 18 bases between them. Per the germline V gene, CDR1 is LNHDA and CDR2 is SQIVND (reference sequence). CDR3 DNA: TGTGCCAGTAGTGCACACAAATCACCCTTCGGCTACACCTTC. Translating it yields CASSAHKSPFGYTF.

V is TRBV7-6 and J is TRBJ2-1, with a tentative D call TRBD1 (6 bases). The germline gives CDR1 SGHVS, CDR2 FNYEAQ. The CDR3 runs 16 residues. V lost 5 bases, J lost 0 bases, and 14 bases lay in between. DNA of the CDR3: TGTGCCAGCAGCGCCCGCACAGGGAGCTCCTACAATGAGCAGTTCTTC. Translation gives CASSARTGSSYNEQFF.

V and J are TRBV9 and TRBJ1-2; the D is unclear. The CDR3 length is 13 residues. Trimming took off 5 bases at V and 7 bases at J, with 15 bases between the two ends. Germline CDR1 SGDLS, CDR2 YYNGEE. CDR3 loop: CASRASGVGGYTF. DNA for the CDR3: TGTGCCAGCAGAGCTAGCGGGGTGGGTGGCTACACCTTC.

The gene calls are TRBV27 and TRBJ2-3; a weak D match, TRBD2 (5 bases). The CDR3 length is 15 residues. CDR1 and CDR2 (germline): MNHEY, SMNVEV (reference sequence). V was pared by 10 bases and J by 0 bases, with 17 bases between. The CDR3 region is CATRFRSGSTDTQYF. CDR3 DNA sequence: TGTGCCACCCGTTTCCGGAGCGGCAGCACAGATACGCAGTATTTT.

V usage is TRBV6-5 and J usage is TRBJ1-2, with D possibly matching TRBD1 (6 bases). There are 15 residues in the CDR3. Trimming stripped 0 bases from V and 7 bases from J, with 15 bases between. Germline-derived CDR1 and CDR2 are MNHEY and SVGAGI. For the CDR3, the DNA is TGTGCCAGCAGTTACTCGGGGGCTCTAATAGCTGGCTACACCTTC. Its translation: CASSYSGALIAGYTF.

The chain has TRBV6-5 and TRBJ2-7; possibly TRBD1 for D (5 bases). This CDR3 region has 14 residues. V was clipped by 4 bases and J by 12 bases, with 22 bases between them. Germline CDR1 is MNHEY and CDR2 is SVGAGI. The chain's CDR3 is CASSSHGQGVVRYF. Written as DNA, the CDR3 is TGTGCCAGCAGTTCTCATGGGCAAGGGGTCGTCAGGTACTTC.

J is TRBJ1-1 and V is TRBV2; D remains unclear. The CDR3 sequence is 13 residues long. CDR1 is SNHLY and CDR2 is FYNNEI in the germline V gene. V was shortened by 2 bases and J by 2 bases, with 6 bases between the two germline ends. Here the CDR3 reads CASSEQFNTEAFF. CDR3 nucleotide sequence: TGTGCCAGCAGTGAACAGTTTAACACTGAAGCTTTCTTT.

The rearrangement joins TRBV11-3 to TRBJ2-2; D may be TRBD1 (5 bases). Germline assignment: CDR1 SGHNT and CDR2 YENEEA. V lost 1 base, J lost 5 bases, and 11 bases lay in between. The CDR3 spans 15 residues. As DNA, the CDR3 is TGTGCCAGCAGCTTAGGGGGCAAAGGAACCGGGGAGCTGTTTTTT. Its protein product is CASSLGGKGTGELFF.

This clone has a single count. The chain recombines TRBV7-3 with TRBJ2-3, with 13 bases fitting TRBD2. Germline V CDR1 and CDR2: SGHTA, FQGTGA. The CDR3 runs 15 residues. The junction had 5 bases not matched to a gene; V was cut back by 6 bases and J by 5 bases. The CDR3 here is CASSKLAGGLDTQYF. CDR3 in DNA: TGTGCCAGCAGTAAACTAGCGGGGGGGCTAGATACGCAGTATTTT.

The genes are TRBV5-1 and TRBJ1-3; D is perhaps TRBD1 (6 bases). V was trimmed by 4 bases and J by 10 bases, leaving 15 bases between them. The CDR3 loop spans 13 amino acids. Per germline, CDR1 SGHRS and CDR2 YFSETQ. The CDR3: CASSMDSSATIYF. The DNA of the CDR3 is TGCGCCAGCAGCATGGACAGCTCCGCGACCATATATTTT.

V gene TRBV19 combines with J gene TRBJ1-2, with D perhaps matching TRBD1 (6 bases). Between the trimmed V and J ends, which lost 1 base and 5 bases, there was a span of 17 bases. The length of the CDR3 is 16 residues. Germline V CDR1 and CDR2: LNHDA, SQIVND (reference sequence). The chain's CDR3 is CASSIVGGQSGYGYTF. The CDR3 DNA follows: TGTGCCAGTAGTATAGTAGGCGGACAGAGCGGTTATGGCTACACCTTC.

The V and J genes are TRBV7-2 and TRBJ1-2, with a tentative D call TRBD1 (6 bases). V lost 5 bases and J 2 bases, leaving 12 bases between the germline ends. Germline-derived CDR1 and CDR2 are SGHTA and FQGNSA. The CDR3 consists of 14 residues. The CDR3 coding sequence is TGTGCCAGCAGCCAACGGACAGCCAACTATGGCTACACCTTC. It is translated as CASSQRTANYGYTF.

V usage is TRBV28 and J usage is TRBJ1-6; tentatively, D is TRBD1 (6 bases). Germline CDR1 MDHEN, CDR2 SYDVKM. The CDR3 covers 12 residues. Between the trimmed V and J ends, which lost 8 bases and 15 bases, there was a span of 17 bases. The CDR3 bases are TGTGCCAGCGGGGATAGGGGGAGGGTCCTCCACTTT. It is translated as CASGDRGRVLHF.

The chain has TRBV27 and TRBJ1-5; 8 nucleotides align to TRBD1. Losses at the gene ends were 5 bases for V and 7 bases for J; bases not matched to a gene: 16. This CDR3 comprises 17 residues. Germline V CDR1 and CDR2: MNHEY, SMNVEV (reference sequence). The CDR3 DNA sequence: TGTGCCAGCAGTCCCTCGCGGACAGGGACGAATAGCCAGCCCCAGCATTTT. Translating it yields CASSPSRTGTNSQPQHF.

The rearrangement uses TRBV7-8 and TRBJ2-1, with 10 bases aligning to TRBD2. V shed 1 base, J shed 15 bases, and the junction held 6 bases outside the gene matches. The germline CDR1 and CDR2 sequences are SGHVS and FQNEAQ. CDR3 length: 13 residues. In DNA form, the CDR3 reads TGTGCCAGCAGCTTAGAGGCTAGCGGGAGTCCGTTCTTC. Translation gives CASSLEASGSPFF.

The rearrangement uses TRBV3-1 (or the pseudogene TRBV3-2) and TRBJ2-1, with D perhaps TRBD2 (5 bases). The germline V gene encodes CDR1 LGHDT and CDR2 YNNKEL (reference sequence). The CDR3 totals 17 residues. V was clipped by 0 bases and J by 6 bases, with 18 bases between them. The DNA for the CDR3 is TGTGCCAGCAGCCAAGATGGGAGAGGGCGTAATCGCAATGAGCAGTTCTTC. This codes for CASSQDGRGRNRNEQFF.

The chain combines TRBV28 with TRBJ1-6; TRBD1 aligns across 7 bases. Germline V gene data show CDR1 as MDHEN and CDR2 as SYDVKM. Trimming cost V 7 bases and J 6 bases; bases outside gene matches: 9. The CDR3 length is 15 residues. The CDR3 DNA reads as TGTGCCAGCACCCCCGTCGGGACAGCTAATTCACCCCTCCACTTT. Its translation: CASTPVGTANSPLHF.

This chain joins TRBV4-1 and TRBJ1-6; maybe TRBD1 (6 bases). Germline-derived CDR1 and CDR2 are MGHRA and YSYEKL. The CDR3 runs 16 residues. V was cut by 1 base and J by 5 bases, with 12 bases left in between. The CDR3 coding sequence is TGCGCCAGCAGCCAAGGAGGGGACACCAATAATTCACCCCTCCACTTT. It codes for CASSQGGDTNNSPLHF.

The J gene is TRBJ1-3, the V gene TRBV7-2, with D perhaps matching TRBD1 (6 bases). The CDR3 extends over 16 amino acids. CDR1 SGHTA and CDR2 FQGNSA come from the germline V gene. Trimming pared 0 bases from V and 2 bases from J, leaving 11 bases between. The CDR3 DNA is TGTGCCAGCAGCTTAGCCACCGGGGGGCCTGGAAACACCATATATTTT. The encoded protein is CASSLATGGPGNTIYF. Complete variable domain (other parts from reference TRBV7-2 and TRBJ1-3): GAGVSQSPSNKVTEKGKDVELRCDPISGHTALYWYRQSLGQGLEFLIYFQGNSAPDKSGLPSDRFSAERTGGSVSTLTIQRTQQEDSAVYLCASSLATGGPGNTIYFGEGSWLTVV.

V is TRBV5-1 and J is TRBJ1-3; D is uncertain. There are 14 residues in the CDR3. The germline gives CDR1 SGHRS, CDR2 YFSETQ. V shed 4 bases and J shed 0 bases, with 8 bases lying between them. The CDR3 DNA reads as TGCGCCAGCAGCGCGGCGAGCTCTGGAAACACCATATATTTT. It codes for CASSAASSGNTIYF.

As concerns this clone: Other DNA variants within this sample encode the same CDR3. V is TRBV27 and J is TRBJ1-1, with TRBD1 matching 7 bases. J was trimmed by 0 bases and V by 6 bases; bases with no gene match: 4. CDR3 length: 14 amino acids. CDR1 MNHEY and CDR2 SMNVEV come from the germline V gene (reference sequence). DNA of the CDR3: TGTGCCAGCAGGCTGGACAGGCTGAACACTGAAGCTTTCTTT. Protein sequence: CASRLDRLNTEAFF.

This chain connects TRBV3-1 (or the pseudogene TRBV3-2) to TRBJ1-2; 9 bases align to TRBD1. The V gene's germline CDR1 is LGHDT and CDR2 YNNKEL (reference sequence). V lost 6 bases, J lost 7 bases, and 6 bases stayed unmatched. The CDR3 has 13 residues. Here the CDR3 reads CASRPQGAGGYTF. DNA of the CDR3: TGTGCCAGCAGACCACAGGGGGCGGGTGGCTACACCTTC.

The V call is TRBV3-1 (or the pseudogene TRBV3-2), the J call TRBJ2-7; TRBD2 aligns across 8 bases. V was clipped by 4 bases and J by 3 bases; unmatched bases: 20. Per germline, CDR1 LGHDT and CDR2 YNNKEL (reference sequence). This CDR3 has 19 residues. CDR3 coding DNA: TGTGCCAGCAGCCCCGGGGGGGGTTTCTGTTCTGCGGAGTTCTACGAGCAGTACTTC. It is translated as CASSPGGGFCSAEFYEQYF.

This chain links TRBV5-1 with TRBJ2-5; no clear D. The CDR3 contains 13 residues. Germline CDR1 SGHRS, CDR2 YFSETQ. V was cut by 0 bases and J by 1 base, with 4 bases left in between. CDR3 residues: CASSLVFQETQYF. Here the CDR3 DNA reads TGCGCCAGCAGCTTGGTCTTCCAAGAGACCCAGTACTTC.

The genes are TRBV19 and TRBJ1-1, with 7 positions matching TRBD1. The ends lost 4 bases at V and 8 bases at J; junction bases unmatched: 10. The CDR3 has 14 residues. In germline, CDR1 is LNHDA, CDR2 SQIVND (reference sequence). The CDR3 sequence is CASSTEDRPREAFF. The CDR3 bases are TGTGCCAGTAGTACCGAGGACAGGCCCAGGGAAGCTTTCTTT.

V is TRBV5-8 and J is TRBJ2-3, with D perhaps TRBD1 (5 bases). The CDR3 is made up of 15 amino acids. V shed 0 bases and J shed 3 bases, with 11 bases lying between them. Germline CDR1 reads SGHTS; CDR2 reads YDEGEE. The CDR3 loop is CASSLGQGRTDTQYF. The CDR3 region has the DNA TGTGCCAGCAGCTTGGGGCAGGGCAGGACAGATACGCAGTATTTT.

The CDR3 sequence is CASSPMRDTEAFF. In DNA form, the CDR3 reads TGTGCCAGCTCACCAATGAGGGACACTGAAGCTTTCTTT. The V call is TRBV18, the J call TRBJ1-1; D is unresolved. Deletions cut 2 bases from V and 3 bases from J, with 7 bases between. Germline assignment: CDR1 KGHSH and CDR2 LQKENI. This CDR3 comprises 13 residues.

CDR3 sequence reads: CASSAYPAGRLPQHF. The CDR3 DNA is TGTGCCAGCTCAGCCTATCCGGCAGGCCGGTTGCCCCAGCATTTT. The J gene is TRBJ1-5, the V gene TRBV18; no definite D call. The length of the CDR3 is 15 residues. Germline values: CDR1 KGHSH, CDR2 LQKENI. V was clipped by 5 bases and J by 9 bases, with 20 bases between them.